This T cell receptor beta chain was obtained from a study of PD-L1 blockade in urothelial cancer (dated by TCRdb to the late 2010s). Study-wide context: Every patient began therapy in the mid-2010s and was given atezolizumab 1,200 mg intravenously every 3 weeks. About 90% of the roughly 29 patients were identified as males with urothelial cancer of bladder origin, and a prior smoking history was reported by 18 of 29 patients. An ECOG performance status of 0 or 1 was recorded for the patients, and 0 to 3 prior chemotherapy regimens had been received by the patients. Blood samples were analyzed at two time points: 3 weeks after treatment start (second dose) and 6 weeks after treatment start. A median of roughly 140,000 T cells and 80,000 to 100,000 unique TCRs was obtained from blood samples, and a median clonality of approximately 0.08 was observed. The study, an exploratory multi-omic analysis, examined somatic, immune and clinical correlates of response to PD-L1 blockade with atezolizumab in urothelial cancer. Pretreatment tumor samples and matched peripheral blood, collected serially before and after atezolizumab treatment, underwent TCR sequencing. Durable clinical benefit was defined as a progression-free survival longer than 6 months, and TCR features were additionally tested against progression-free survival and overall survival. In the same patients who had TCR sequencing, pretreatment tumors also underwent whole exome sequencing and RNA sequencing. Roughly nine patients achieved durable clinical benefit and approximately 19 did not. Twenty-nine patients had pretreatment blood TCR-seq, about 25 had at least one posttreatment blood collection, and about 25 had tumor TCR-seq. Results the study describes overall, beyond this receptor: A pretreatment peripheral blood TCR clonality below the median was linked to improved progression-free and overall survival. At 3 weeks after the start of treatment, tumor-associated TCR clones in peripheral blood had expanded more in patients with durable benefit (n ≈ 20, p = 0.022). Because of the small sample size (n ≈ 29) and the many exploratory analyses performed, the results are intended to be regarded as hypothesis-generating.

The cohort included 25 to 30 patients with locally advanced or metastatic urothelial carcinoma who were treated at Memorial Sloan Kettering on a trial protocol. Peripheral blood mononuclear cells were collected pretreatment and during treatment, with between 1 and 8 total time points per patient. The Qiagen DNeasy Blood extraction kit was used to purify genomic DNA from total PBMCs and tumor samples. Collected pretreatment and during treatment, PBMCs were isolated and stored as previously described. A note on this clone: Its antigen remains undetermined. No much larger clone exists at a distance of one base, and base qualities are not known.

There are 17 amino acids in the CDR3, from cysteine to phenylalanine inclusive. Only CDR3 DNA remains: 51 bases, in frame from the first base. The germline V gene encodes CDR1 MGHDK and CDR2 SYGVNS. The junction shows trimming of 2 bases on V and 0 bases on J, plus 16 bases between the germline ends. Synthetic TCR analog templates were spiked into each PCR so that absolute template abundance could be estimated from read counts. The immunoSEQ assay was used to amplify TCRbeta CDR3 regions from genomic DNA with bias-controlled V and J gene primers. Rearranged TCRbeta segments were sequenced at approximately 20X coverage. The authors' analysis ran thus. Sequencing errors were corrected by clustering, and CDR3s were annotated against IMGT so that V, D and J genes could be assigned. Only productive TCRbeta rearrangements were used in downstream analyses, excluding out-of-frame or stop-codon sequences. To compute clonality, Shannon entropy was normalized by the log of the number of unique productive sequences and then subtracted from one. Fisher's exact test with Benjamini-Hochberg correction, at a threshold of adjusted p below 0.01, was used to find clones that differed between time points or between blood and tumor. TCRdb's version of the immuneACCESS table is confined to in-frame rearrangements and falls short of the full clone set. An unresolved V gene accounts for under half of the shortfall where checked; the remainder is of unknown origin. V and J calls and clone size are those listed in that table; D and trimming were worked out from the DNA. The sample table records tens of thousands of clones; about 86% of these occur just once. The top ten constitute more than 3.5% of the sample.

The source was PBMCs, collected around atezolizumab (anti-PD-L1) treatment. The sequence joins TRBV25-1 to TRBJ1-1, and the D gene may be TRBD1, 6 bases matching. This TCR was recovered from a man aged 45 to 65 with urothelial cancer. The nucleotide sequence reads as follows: TGTGCCAGCAGTGAAGAGGCCACAGGGCAGATGAACACTGAAGCTTTCTTT. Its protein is CASSEEATGQMNTEAFF. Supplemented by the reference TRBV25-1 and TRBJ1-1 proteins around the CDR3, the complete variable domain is EADIYQTPRYLVIGTGKKITLECSQTMGHDKMYWYQQDPGMELHLIHYSYGVNSTEKGDLSSESTVSRIRTEHFPLTLESARPSHTSQYLCASSEEATGQMNTEAFFGQGTRLTVV.